This is a list of T cell receptor beta chains from one sample in a study of PD-1 blockade in classical Hodgkin lymphoma. The data were produced by immunoSEQ multiplex PCR, yet TCRdb's version contains in-frame clones alone and is incomplete. The sample records 43,000 or so clones, about 77% being singletons. The specimen comprised peripheral blood mononuclear cells (PBMCs), sampled before the fourth cycle of nivolumab. Receptor source: a human donor with classical Hodgkin lymphoma. Both conserved end residues are trimmed from each CDR3. Each record gives: V gene, J gene, CDR3 length, CDR3 protein.

TRBV10-3	TRBJ2-6	14	AISQGQGSGANVLT
TRBV7-7	TRBJ1-1	11	ASSLDGNAEAF
TRBV27	NA	14	ASSLREPGSSYEQY
TRBV7-2	TRBJ2-7	13	ASSLAGQAQYEQY
TRBV28	TRBJ1-6	12	ASSWGSYNSPLH
TRBV14	TRBJ2-3	13	ASSRSSRMRDTQY
TRBV5-1	TRBJ2-3	14	ASSWAGSKGTDTQY
TRBV5-6	TRBJ2-7	10	ASSLYSYEQY
TRBV7-2	TRBJ2-5	13	ASSPPRREAETQY
TRBV18	TRBJ1-5	13	ASSPGQGAGWPQH
TRBV9	TRBJ1-6	13	ASTPGSQDISPLH
TRBV11-1	TRBJ1-2	12	ASSLETDSYGYT
TRBV6-5	TRBJ2-5	9	ASSLTVTQY
TRBV10-3	TRBJ1-4	10	ATGDGAEKLF
TRBV10-3	TRBJ2-7	14	AISESPPRAKAEQY
TRBV11-3	TRBJ2-3	9	ASSFTDTQY
TRBV6-1	TRBJ1-1	12	ASTRGQPNTEAF
TRBV4-3	TRBJ1-1	14	ASSQDPQYLNTEAF
TRBV25-1	TRBJ1-6	13	ASSSGQGIRSPLH
TRBV20-1	TRBJ1-1	9	SASGGTEAF